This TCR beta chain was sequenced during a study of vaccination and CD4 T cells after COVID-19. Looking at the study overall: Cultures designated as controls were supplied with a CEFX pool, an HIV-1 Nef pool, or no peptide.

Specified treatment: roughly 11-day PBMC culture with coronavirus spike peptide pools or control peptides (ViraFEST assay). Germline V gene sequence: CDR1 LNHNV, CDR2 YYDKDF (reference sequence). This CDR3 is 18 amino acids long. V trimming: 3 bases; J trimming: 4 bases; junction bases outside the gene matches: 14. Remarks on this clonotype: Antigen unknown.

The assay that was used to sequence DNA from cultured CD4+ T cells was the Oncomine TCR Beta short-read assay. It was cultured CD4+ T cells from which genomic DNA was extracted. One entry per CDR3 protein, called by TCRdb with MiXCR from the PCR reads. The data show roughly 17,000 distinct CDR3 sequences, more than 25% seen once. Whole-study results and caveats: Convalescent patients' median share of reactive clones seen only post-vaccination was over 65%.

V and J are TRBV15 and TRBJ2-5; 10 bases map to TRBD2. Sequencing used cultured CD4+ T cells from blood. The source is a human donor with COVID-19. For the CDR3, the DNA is TGTGCCACCAGCAGGCCCCCCCAAAGCGGGGGGGCGAGAGAGACCCAGTACTTC. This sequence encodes CATSRPPQSGGARETQYF.